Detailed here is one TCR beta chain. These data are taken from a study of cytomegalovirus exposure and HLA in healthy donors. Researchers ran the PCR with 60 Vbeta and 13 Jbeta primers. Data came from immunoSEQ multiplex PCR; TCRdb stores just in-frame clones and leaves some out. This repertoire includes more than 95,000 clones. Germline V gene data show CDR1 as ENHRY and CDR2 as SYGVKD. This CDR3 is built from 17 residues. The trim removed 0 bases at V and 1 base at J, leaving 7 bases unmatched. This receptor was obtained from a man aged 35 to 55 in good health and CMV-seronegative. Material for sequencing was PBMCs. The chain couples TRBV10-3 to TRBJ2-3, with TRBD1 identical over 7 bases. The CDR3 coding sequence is TGTGCCATCAGTGAGTCAGCCAAGGGGGCAGGCACAGATACGCAGTATTTT. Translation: CAISESAKGAGTDTQYF.